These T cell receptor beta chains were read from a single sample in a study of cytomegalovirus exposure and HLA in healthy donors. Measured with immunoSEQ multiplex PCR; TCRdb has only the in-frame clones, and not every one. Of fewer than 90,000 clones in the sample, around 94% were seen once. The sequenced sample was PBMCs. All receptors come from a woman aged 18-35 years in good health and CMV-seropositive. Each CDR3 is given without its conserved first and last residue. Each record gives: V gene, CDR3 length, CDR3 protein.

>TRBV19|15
ASSTQGAAARNQPQH
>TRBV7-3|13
ASSLRQANSEKLF
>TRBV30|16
AWSVHLAGGGRGNEQF
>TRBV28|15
ASSFSTGTDSYNEQF
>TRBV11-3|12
ASNTGIQPYEQY
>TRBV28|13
ASSPHGGGWNEQF
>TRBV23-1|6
ASIGYT
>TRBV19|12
ASSIAGATETQY
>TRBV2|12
ASSEQARSYGYT
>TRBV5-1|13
ASSFKEGRGTEAF
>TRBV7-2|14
ASSLQGPTIHQPQH
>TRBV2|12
ASSGDRAAGELF
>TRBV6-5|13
ASRKTVRDPYEQY
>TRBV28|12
ASSLFPRYNEQF
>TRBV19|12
ASSIRQGVNEQF
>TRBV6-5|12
ASKIGDHNSPLH
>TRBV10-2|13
ASNPRQGSNEKLF
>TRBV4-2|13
ASSHRVSEGYEQY
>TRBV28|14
ASKSGGTYSNQPQH
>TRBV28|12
ASSYGVSNTEAF
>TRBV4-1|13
ASSQDGADYQPQH
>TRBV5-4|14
ASSRQGPNSNYGYT
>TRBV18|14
ASSPPGGDPQETQY
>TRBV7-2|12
ASSPRRGRAEAF
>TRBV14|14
ASSHWTGSSGNTIY
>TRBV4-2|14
ASSKEPAVSSYEQY
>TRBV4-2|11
ASSPSGMRGYT
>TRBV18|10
ASSPRGPTQY
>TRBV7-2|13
ASSLGARARYEQY
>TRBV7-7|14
ASSSGGSGAQETQY
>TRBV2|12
ASRLTGMDTEAF
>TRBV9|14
ASSPHPTSEGETQY
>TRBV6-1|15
ASSEGQGKLVNTEAF
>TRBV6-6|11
ASSYSLEQPQH
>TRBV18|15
ASSPQTSGTGEETQY
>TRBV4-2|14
ASSLFASVGGQPQH
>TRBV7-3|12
ASSFGGNNSPLH
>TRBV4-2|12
ASSETPPSSPLH
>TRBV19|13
ASSEGGFVLNEQF
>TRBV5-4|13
ASSFDRASGNTIY
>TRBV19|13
ASSINQKNGNTIY
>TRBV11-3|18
ASSLDPFFVGEGDTDTQY
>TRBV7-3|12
ASSRLAGVDTQY
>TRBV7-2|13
ASRRGGQSNTEAF
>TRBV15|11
ATSQHEGYEQY
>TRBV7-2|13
ASRYADRDHQPQH
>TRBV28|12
ASSSPGRDEKLF
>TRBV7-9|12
ASSFIGESRPLH
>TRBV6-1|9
ASSEVSAQH